Sequencing of this TCR beta chain was carried out in a study of blood T cell repertoires in COVID-19. About the study: The cDNA or gDNA used as material had been derived from T cells, B-cell-depleted T cells, or PBMCs.

Authors' data handling: Estimated nucleated cell counts came from reference gene primer amplification. Data came from immunoSEQ multiplex PCR; TCRdb stores just in-frame clones and leaves some out. V, J and clone size reflect that table, while D and trimming were determined from the DNA. The sample carries about 230,000 clones, around 83% recorded once. Germline assignment: CDR1 MNHEY and CDR2 SVGEGT. The CDR3 is made up of 15 amino acids. V was pared by 5 bases and J by 4 bases, with 7 bases of the junction left unmatched. The sequence was collected from a woman between 50 and 59 years old with acute or convalescent COVID-19. Sample: peripheral blood. The chain is built from TRBV6-2 or TRBV6-3 and TRBJ1-1; 10 positions agree with TRBD1. The CDR3: CASSTMTGGSTEAFF. In DNA, the CDR3 is TGTGCCAGCAGTACAATGACAGGGGGCAGCACTGAAGCTTTCTTT.